This T cell receptor (beta chain) comes out of a study of T cell responses to AZD1222 COVID-19 vaccine. Germline CDR1 reads MGHDK; CDR2 reads SYGVNS. The V segment lost 7 bases and the J segment 0 bases; nucleotides outside the gene matches: 14. The CDR3 sequence is 18 residues long. Sequencing was performed with immunoSEQ multiplex PCR; in TCRdb, only in-frame clones are kept and a portion is missing. The sample shows 130,000 to 150,000 clones, more than 70% of them seen only once. Overall study results and limits: Within unmutated variant regions lay the reported targets of nearly half of spike-specific TCRs.

As concerns this clone: Its antigen is still unknown.

The specimen was peripheral blood, collected on day 0 of AZD1222 vaccination. This sequence joins TRBV25-1 and TRBJ1-3; 8 nucleotides match TRBD1. The clonotype was recovered from an adult in good health. CDR3 sequence reads: CASTQGSGTGSSGNTIYF. In nucleotides, the CDR3 is TGTGCCAGCACTCAGGGATCGGGGACAGGAAGCTCTGGAAACACCATATATTTT.